The rows below give T cell receptor beta chains drawn from one sample of a study of blood T cell repertoires in COVID-19. The assay was immunoSEQ multiplex PCR, and TCRdb's table has in-frame clones only and misses some. In the table there are a few hundred thousand clones, 88% of which are singletons. The sample consisted of PBMCs or T cells enriched from blood (not recorded which). These receptors all come from a woman between 18 and 29 years old who had recovered from COVID-19. The conserved cysteine and the conserved F or W are not part of the CDR3 here.

ASSFRRQGPSYEQY TRBJ2-7 TRBV5-4
ASSAQNNQPQH TRBJ1-5 TRBV2
ASSSRRGTNYGYT TRBJ1-2 TRBV7-2
ASRLTSRIPYEAF TRBJ1-1 TRBV12-2
ASSYSSNQPQH TRBJ1-5 TRBV7-9
AITSGGNQPQH TRBJ1-5 TRBV10-3
ASSVAGDTDTQY TRBJ2-3 TRBV25-1
ASSSLGAEVETQY TRBJ2-5 TRBV5-6
ASSRGGGGTNEKLF TRBJ1-4 TRBV7-9
ASSFLSSLAGSDEQF TRBJ2-1 TRBV7-8
ASRRTGELLGYGYT TRBJ1-2 TRBV6-6
ASRGQGITEAF TRBJ1-1 TRBV19
ASSDRQGAFSGNTIY TRBJ1-3 TRBV5-8
ASSDEGGRGGYT TRBJ1-2 TRBV27
ASSLYGEKLF TRBJ1-4 TRBV7-9
ASTVGPEISGNTIY TRBJ1-3 TRBV2
ASSIRSGAPGQF TRBJ2-1 TRBV19
ASSQERGYGYT TRBJ1-2 TRBV3-1/TRBV3-2
ASSYSGTGGYEQY TRBJ2-7 TRBV6-5
ASSYSYIWGLPAHGANVLT TRBJ2-6 TRBV6-2/TRBV6-3
ASSLSSEKLF TRBJ1-4 TRBV3-1/TRBV3-2
ASGDRDPSNYGYT TRBJ1-2 TRBV19
ASSFTGGSGYT TRBJ1-2 TRBV6-5
ASSLGNRGLSTEAF TRBJ1-1 TRBV11-3
ASRERDRGETQY TRBJ2-5 TRBV6-5
ASSPTSGGASEQF TRBJ2-1 TRBV7-6
ASSYSRGAGLRIDEQF TRBJ2-1 TRBV6-2/TRBV6-3
ASSYNAGDNSPLH TRBJ1-6 TRBV6-2/TRBV6-3
ASSSTGDGGEQY TRBJ2-7 TRBV7-2
ASSETKGVPYGYT TRBJ1-2 TRBV6-1
ASSPEGEKRLRKLF TRBJ1-4 TRBV27
AWNYPGPSLHPGYT TRBJ1-2 TRBV30
ASSPGAYSNQPQH TRBJ1-5 TRBV7-9
ASSLYGFNQPQH TRBJ1-5 TRBV27
ASSILRGAAYEQY TRBJ2-7 TRBV19
ASSELVAVGELF TRBJ2-2 TRBV2
AWSVAENTEAF TRBJ1-1 TRBV30
SVRTEVGNTIY TRBJ1-3 TRBV29-1
ASSTGTSGGTPYNEQF TRBJ2-1 TRBV5-4
ASSRGTAKYDTEAF TRBJ1-1 TRBV7-9
ATSGVGGPTYNEQF TRBJ2-1 TRBV4-1
ASSIQGPNTEAF TRBJ1-1 TRBV5-1
ASSYPRDTLITGELF TRBJ2-2 TRBV6-2/TRBV6-3